This T cell receptor (beta chain) is drawn from a study of PD-1 blockade in classical Hodgkin lymphoma. Assay: immunoSEQ multiplex PCR; the TCRdb copy retains only in-frame clones and omits some. Among 40,000 to 60,000 clones listed, 73% were seen once. The CDR3 length is 15 residues. The J segment lost 4 bases and the V segment lost 2 bases, leaving 5 bases of the junction unmatched. Germline V gene sequence: CDR1 SEHNR, CDR2 FQNEAQ (reference sequence). Relapses following autologous stem cell transplantation were seen in all patients, with brentuximab vedotin exposure varying. This clone has just a few counts. Its antigen is not identified. Study-wide findings and caveats: TCR diversity at baseline was reported to be reduced in newly diagnosed patients relative to healthy donors.

This sequence was found in a human donor with classical Hodgkin lymphoma. V gene TRBV7-9 combines with J gene TRBJ2-3; 8 nucleotides line up with TRBD2. The sequencing here drew on peripheral blood mononuclear cells (PBMCs), taken before the second cycle of nivolumab. CDR3: CASSLLGLVSDTQYF. For the CDR3, the DNA is TGTGCCAGCAGCTTATTGGGACTAGTGTCAGATACGCAGTATTTT.